This T cell receptor beta chain was sequenced in a study of Graves' ophthalmopathy and Graves' hyperthyroidism. General study results and limits: Blood repertoires reportedly contained most expanded thyroid clonotypes above 0.001 frequency. Built on 13 signatures, a model told ophthalmopathy apart from stable hyperthyroidism with 87.88% sensitivity and 80% to 82% specificity.

Exclusion applied to patients with other autoimmune diseases, uncontrolled infections, pregnancy or lactation. The diagnostic workup employed clinical symptoms, serum thyroxine, TRAb, thyroid ultrasound and orbital computed tomography. This clonotype was seen repeatedly, ten times or more. Its antigen is not identified. TCR beta CDR3 amplification used RNA transcripts. An opening RT-PCR round employed HTBI primers and preceded a second-round multiplex PCR. TCRdb reanalysed the multiplex PCR reads using MiXCR and keeps one entry per CDR3 protein. The top ten hold under 3.5% of the sample, which has hundreds of thousands of distinct CDR3 sequences, about 38% seen once. CDR3 length: 16 residues. Germline CDR1 and CDR2: SEHNR and FQNEAQ (reference sequence). The V and J ends lost 5 bases and 2 bases, in that order; junction bases with no gene match: 11.

The sequencing sample was made of peripheral blood. The clonotype originates from an adult man with Graves' ophthalmopathy. The V and J genes are TRBV7-9 and TRBJ2-5, with TRBD2 identical over 7 bases. The CDR3 DNA reads as TGTGCCAGCAGCCGACCGGGGAGTAGCGGGCAAGAGACCCAGTACTTC. This translates into CASSRPGSSGQETQYF. Looking up the rest from reference TRBV7-9 and TRBJ2-5 gives the full variable domain: DTGVSQNPRHKITKRGQNVTFRCDPISEHNRLYWYRQTLGQGPEFLTYFQNEAQLEKSRLLSDRFSAERPKGSFSTLEIQRTEQGDSAMYLCASSRPGSSGQETQYFGPGTRLLVL.